This T cell receptor beta chain was identified during a study of blood T cell repertoires in COVID-19. Across the whole study: Sources were T cells, B-cell-depleted T cells, or PBMCs; the material itself was cDNA or gDNA.

V was trimmed by 6 bases and J by 1 base, leaving 9 bases between them. CDR3 length: 13 amino acids. Using immunoSEQ multiplex PCR, the repertoire was profiled, and TCRdb retains in-frame clones only, with some absent. This table holds about 90,000 clones, more than 65% found once. Sequencing was carried out using peripheral blood. This chain uses TRBV12-3 or TRBV12-4 with TRBJ1-1; no definite D call. The TCR originated in a man aged 80 or over with active or convalescent COVID-19. Here the CDR3 reads CASSPRENTEAFF. CDR3 sequence (DNA): TGTGCCAGCAGCCCTCGGGAGAACACTGAAGCTTTCTTT.